This T cell receptor beta chain originates from a study of blood T cell repertoires in COVID-19. Study at large: The samples span acute and convalescent COVID-19 from the United States, Italy and Spain. PBMCs, B-cell-depleted T cells, or T cells provided the cDNA or gDNA that made up the material.

During active infection, Seattle patients enrolled and were then monitored through disease. Original methodology: Counts of nucleated cells, estimated from reference gene primer amplification, were obtained. Data came from immunoSEQ multiplex PCR; TCRdb stores just in-frame clones and leaves some out. The DNA gave D and trimming, while V, J and clone size come from that table. This table holds some 180,000 clones, roughly 76% found once. Germline CDR1 KGHSH, CDR2 LQKENI. V lost 2 bases and J 0 bases, leaving 9 bases between the germline ends. The CDR3 length is 15 residues. The chain has TRBV18 and TRBJ2-3; weak D call: TRBD1 (5 bases). This receptor was taken from an elderly woman with COVID-19, enrolled during active disease. Sample: peripheral blood. The CDR3 region has the DNA TGTGCCAGCTCACCAAGACAGCTAAGCACAGATACGCAGTATTTT. It codes for CASSPRQLSTDTQYF.